This is a list of T cell receptor beta chains from one sample in a study of CD8 T cells in Susac syndrome. A single record per CDR3 protein comes from TCRdb applying MiXCR to the immunoSEQ multiplex PCR reads. The sample has approximately 200,000 distinct CDR3 sequences, roughly 90% seen once; the top ten hold about 0.12%. Sequenced input: CD8+ T cells from PBMCs. All receptors come from a human donor with multiple sclerosis. Both conserved end residues are part of each CDR3. Each record gives: J gene, D gene, clone size, V gene, CDR3 length, CDR3 protein, CDR3 DNA. D genes are given only for firm matches. Size values are once, few and many counts, or a class for expanded clones, and some rows have none.

j_call: TRBJ1-2
d_call: -
clone_size: -
v_call: TRBV27
cdr3_length: 13
cdr3_aa: CASSLSGLGGYTF
cdr3_nt: TGTGCCAGCAGTTTATCCGGACTAGGTGGCTACACCTTC

j_call: TRBJ2-6
d_call: -
clone_size: few
v_call: TRBV6-1
cdr3_length: 12
cdr3_aa: CASRTGANVLTF
cdr3_nt: TGTGCCAGCCGCACTGGGGCCAACGTCCTGACTTTC

j_call: TRBJ2-6
d_call: -
clone_size: few
v_call: TRBV13
cdr3_length: 15
cdr3_aa: CASSDPGAGANVLTF
cdr3_nt: TGTGCCAGCAGTGACCCAGGGGCTGGGGCCAACGTCCTGACTTTC

j_call: TRBJ2-1
d_call: TRBD2
clone_size: -
v_call: TRBV6-5
cdr3_length: 14
cdr3_aa: CASSPGLGFGEQFF
cdr3_nt: TGTGCCAGCAGTCCGGGACTAGGGTTCGGTGAGCAGTTCTTC

j_call: TRBJ2-1
d_call: -
clone_size: -
v_call: TRBV29-1
cdr3_length: 12
cdr3_aa: CSVEVRLDEQFF
cdr3_nt: TGCAGCGTTGAAGTTCGACTCGATGAGCAGTTCTTC

j_call: TRBJ2-7
d_call: -
clone_size: -
v_call: TRBV6-2/TRBV6-3
cdr3_length: 14
cdr3_aa: CASSYLTRGYEQYF
cdr3_nt: TGTGCCAGCAGTTATTTGACCCGGGGCTACGAGCAGTACTTC

j_call: TRBJ2-5
d_call: -
clone_size: -
v_call: TRBV7-3
cdr3_length: 15
cdr3_aa: CASSLTGSNQETQYF
cdr3_nt: TGTGCCAGCAGCTTAACAGGCAGCAACCAAGAGACCCAGTACTTC

j_call: TRBJ2-7
d_call: TRBD2
clone_size: -
v_call: TRBV5-4
cdr3_length: 16
cdr3_aa: CASSLADSGGAYEQYF
cdr3_nt: TGTGCCAGCAGCTTGGCCGACAGCGGGGGGGCCTACGAGCAGTACTTC

j_call: TRBJ1-1
d_call: -
clone_size: -
v_call: TRBV7-9
cdr3_length: 12
cdr3_aa: CASRRGNTEAFF
cdr3_nt: TGTGCCAGCAGGAGGGGGAACACTGAAGCTTTCTTT

j_call: TRBJ2-1
d_call: TRBD2
clone_size: -
v_call: TRBV2
cdr3_length: 15
cdr3_aa: CASRKGLADHNEQFF
cdr3_nt: TGTGCCAGCAGGAAGGGACTAGCGGACCATAATGAGCAGTTCTTC

j_call: TRBJ1-2
d_call: TRBD1
clone_size: -
v_call: TRBV15
cdr3_length: 16
cdr3_aa: CATSGLMTGGDYGYTF
cdr3_nt: TGTGCCACCAGCGGTCTAATGACAGGGGGCGACTATGGCTACACCTTC

j_call: TRBJ1-5
d_call: -
clone_size: -
v_call: TRBV19
cdr3_length: 13
cdr3_aa: CASSMFSNQPQHF
cdr3_nt: TGTGCCAGTAGTATGTTTAGCAATCAGCCCCAGCATTTT

j_call: TRBJ2-6
d_call: -
clone_size: -
v_call: TRBV7-8
cdr3_length: 19
cdr3_aa: CASSLAGIQGLSGANVLTF
cdr3_nt: TGTGCCAGCAGCTTAGCGGGAATCCAAGGTCTCTCTGGGGCCAACGTCCTGACTTTC

j_call: TRBJ2-1
d_call: TRBD2
clone_size: -
v_call: TRBV30
cdr3_length: 16
cdr3_aa: CAWRSERGGSYNEQFF
cdr3_nt: TGTGCCTGGAGATCGGAGCGGGGGGGTTCCTACAATGAGCAGTTCTTC

j_call: TRBJ2-5
d_call: TRBD1
clone_size: -
v_call: TRBV13
cdr3_length: 14
cdr3_aa: CASSIPRQGKTQYF
cdr3_nt: TGTGCCAGCAGCATACCGAGACAGGGAAAGACCCAGTACTTC

j_call: TRBJ2-5
d_call: TRBD1
clone_size: once
v_call: TRBV12-5
cdr3_length: 16
cdr3_aa: CASGLVWDREAETQYF
cdr3_nt: TGTGCTAGTGGTTTGGTCTGGGACAGGGAGGCAGAGACCCAGTACTTC

j_call: TRBJ2-1
d_call: TRBD2
clone_size: -
v_call: TRBV7-9
cdr3_length: 15
cdr3_aa: CASSQTSGAYNEQFF
cdr3_nt: TGTGCCAGCAGCCAGACTAGCGGAGCCTACAATGAGCAGTTCTTC

j_call: TRBJ2-3
d_call: -
clone_size: -
v_call: TRBV29-1
cdr3_length: 13
cdr3_aa: CSVGSGLTDTQYF
cdr3_nt: TGCAGCGTTGGGTCGGGTCTCACAGATACGCAGTATTTT

j_call: TRBJ2-3
d_call: TRBD2
clone_size: -
v_call: TRBV9
cdr3_length: 16
cdr3_aa: CASSVGAAGGTDTQYF
cdr3_nt: TGTGCCAGCAGCGTAGGAGCGGCGGGGGGCACAGATACGCAGTATTTT

j_call: TRBJ2-7
d_call: -
clone_size: -
v_call: TRBV20-1
cdr3_length: 14
cdr3_aa: CSARGTHNIYEQYF
cdr3_nt: TGCAGTGCTAGAGGGACTCATAACATCTACGAGCAGTACTTC

j_call: TRBJ2-7
d_call: -
clone_size: -
v_call: TRBV9
cdr3_length: 15
cdr3_aa: CASSVGGGAAYEQYF
cdr3_nt: TGTGCCAGCAGCGTTGGCGGCGGGGCAGCCTACGAGCAGTACTTC

j_call: TRBJ1-1
d_call: -
clone_size: once
v_call: TRBV29-1
cdr3_length: 11
cdr3_aa: CSVGSGTEAFF
cdr3_nt: TGCAGCGTTGGGTCAGGCACTGAAGCTTTCTTT

j_call: TRBJ2-7
d_call: TRBD2
clone_size: -
v_call: TRBV6-1
cdr3_length: 15
cdr3_aa: CASSDLAGGSYEQYF
cdr3_nt: TGTGCCAGCAGTGACCTAGCGGGGGGCTCCTACGAGCAGTACTTC

j_call: TRBJ1-1
d_call: -
clone_size: -
v_call: TRBV28
cdr3_length: 13
cdr3_aa: CASSISRGTEAFF
cdr3_nt: TGTGCCAGCAGTATTAGTAGGGGCACTGAAGCTTTCTTT

j_call: TRBJ2-3
d_call: -
clone_size: few
v_call: TRBV9
cdr3_length: 15
cdr3_aa: CASSRTLAPGDTQYF
cdr3_nt: TGTGCCAGCAGCCGTACACTAGCTCCCGGAGATACGCAGTATTTT

j_call: TRBJ2-7
d_call: TRBD1
clone_size: -
v_call: TRBV7-8
cdr3_length: 14
cdr3_aa: CASSYPGQGYEQYF
cdr3_nt: TGTGCCAGCAGCTACCCGGGACAGGGCTACGAGCAGTACTTC

j_call: TRBJ1-5
d_call: -
clone_size: -
v_call: TRBV9
cdr3_length: 14
cdr3_aa: CASSAEGGFQPQHF
cdr3_nt: TGTGCCAGCAGCGCCGAGGGGGGTTTCCAGCCCCAGCATTTT

j_call: TRBJ2-1
d_call: TRBD2
clone_size: few
v_call: TRBV19
cdr3_length: 15
cdr3_aa: CASSPGLAGVNEQFF
cdr3_nt: TGTGCCAGTAGTCCTGGACTAGCGGGAGTGAATGAGCAGTTCTTC

j_call: TRBJ1-1
d_call: -
clone_size: -
v_call: TRBV12-3/TRBV12-4
cdr3_length: 14
cdr3_aa: CASSLDREDTEAFF
cdr3_nt: TGTGCCAGCAGTTTAGACAGGGAGGACACTGAAGCTTTCTTT

j_call: TRBJ1-3
d_call: -
clone_size: once
v_call: TRBV30
cdr3_length: 12
cdr3_aa: CACLASGNTIYF
cdr3_nt: TGTGCCTGCCTGGCCTCTGGAAACACCATATATTTT

j_call: TRBJ2-2
d_call: -
clone_size: -
v_call: TRBV9
cdr3_length: 13
cdr3_aa: CASSVKNTGELFF
cdr3_nt: TGTGCCAGCAGCGTTAAGAACACCGGGGAGCTGTTTTTT

j_call: TRBJ1-1
d_call: -
clone_size: -
v_call: TRBV29-1
cdr3_length: 12
cdr3_aa: CSAPDLNTEAFF
cdr3_nt: TGCAGCGCACCGGACCTGAACACTGAAGCTTTCTTT

j_call: TRBJ2-3
d_call: TRBD2
clone_size: -
v_call: TRBV9
cdr3_length: 20
cdr3_aa: CASSAPLAGGFETLADTQYF
cdr3_nt: TGTGCCAGCAGCGCCCCACTAGCGGGGGGGTTCGAAACGTTGGCAGATACGCAGTATTTT

j_call: TRBJ2-1
d_call: TRBD2
clone_size: -
v_call: TRBV5-6
cdr3_length: 20
cdr3_aa: CASSPSLGLAAPSSYNEQFF
cdr3_nt: TGTGCCAGCAGCCCAAGTCTGGGACTAGCAGCCCCTAGCTCCTACAATGAGCAGTTCTTC

j_call: TRBJ2-6
d_call: -
clone_size: -
v_call: TRBV4-1
cdr3_length: 17
cdr3_aa: CASSQDEGALGANVLTF
cdr3_nt: TGCGCCAGCAGCCAAGACGAAGGGGCGCTCGGGGCCAACGTCCTGACTTTC

j_call: TRBJ1-1
d_call: -
clone_size: -
v_call: TRBV27
cdr3_length: 13
cdr3_aa: CASSLSVGGEAFF
cdr3_nt: TGTGCCAGCAGTTTATCGGTGGGGGGAGAAGCTTTCTTT

j_call: TRBJ2-7
d_call: -
clone_size: -
v_call: TRBV7-9
cdr3_length: 13
cdr3_aa: CASSGQLDYEQYF
cdr3_nt: TGTGCCAGCAGCGGGCAGTTAGACTACGAGCAGTACTTC

j_call: TRBJ2-3
d_call: -
clone_size: -
v_call: TRBV20-1
cdr3_length: 12
cdr3_aa: CSARDRSDTQYF
cdr3_nt: TGCAGTGCTAGAGATCGCTCAGATACGCAGTATTTT

j_call: TRBJ2-3
d_call: -
clone_size: -
v_call: TRBV3-1
cdr3_length: 16
cdr3_aa: CASSPGEGFFTDTQYF
cdr3_nt: TGTGCCAGCAGCCCGGGCGAAGGTTTTTTTACAGATACGCAGTATTTT

j_call: TRBJ1-2
d_call: -
clone_size: -
v_call: TRBV14
cdr3_length: 13
cdr3_aa: CASETPDSYGYTF
cdr3_nt: TGTGCCAGCGAAACTCCGGACAGCTATGGCTACACCTTC

j_call: TRBJ1-1
d_call: -
clone_size: -
v_call: TRBV5-6
cdr3_length: 14
cdr3_aa: CASSLDGFNTEAFF
cdr3_nt: TGTGCCAGCAGCTTGGATGGGTTTAACACTGAAGCTTTCTTT

j_call: TRBJ2-7
d_call: TRBD1
clone_size: -
v_call: TRBV3-1
cdr3_length: 14
cdr3_aa: CASSQGGGYNEQYF
cdr3_nt: TGTGCCAGCAGCCAAGGAGGGGGCTACAACGAGCAGTACTTC

j_call: TRBJ1-6
d_call: TRBD1
clone_size: -
v_call: TRBV5-6
cdr3_length: 14
cdr3_aa: CASSFGTGVQTLHF
cdr3_nt: TGTGCCAGCAGCTTCGGGACAGGGGTCCAAACCCTCCACTTT

j_call: TRBJ2-7
d_call: TRBD1
clone_size: -
v_call: TRBV19
cdr3_length: 14
cdr3_aa: CASSPHRGSYEQYF
cdr3_nt: TGTGCCAGTAGTCCCCACAGGGGGTCCTACGAGCAGTACTTC

j_call: TRBJ2-1
d_call: -
clone_size: -
v_call: TRBV4-1
cdr3_length: 12
cdr3_aa: CASSRAAYEQFF
cdr3_nt: TGCGCCAGCAGCCGGGCGGCCTATGAGCAGTTCTTC

j_call: TRBJ2-5
d_call: -
clone_size: few
v_call: TRBV6-5
cdr3_length: 14
cdr3_aa: CASSYWRGQETQYF
cdr3_nt: TGTGCCAGCAGTTACTGGCGGGGCCAAGAGACCCAGTACTTC

j_call: TRBJ2-5
d_call: -
clone_size: -
v_call: TRBV3-1
cdr3_length: 14
cdr3_aa: CASEPEHLQETQYF
cdr3_nt: TGTGCCAGCGAGCCCGAACATTTACAAGAGACCCAGTACTTC

j_call: TRBJ1-1
d_call: TRBD1
clone_size: -
v_call: TRBV6-2/TRBV6-3
cdr3_length: 12
cdr3_aa: CASSPTGAEAFF
cdr3_nt: TGTGCCAGCAGTCCTACAGGGGCTGAAGCTTTCTTT

j_call: TRBJ2-1
d_call: -
clone_size: few
v_call: TRBV6-1
cdr3_length: 12
cdr3_aa: CASSDGYNEQFF
cdr3_nt: TGTGCCAGCAGCGACGGGTACAATGAGCAGTTCTTC

j_call: TRBJ1-4
d_call: -
clone_size: -
v_call: TRBV4-1
cdr3_length: 15
cdr3_aa: CASSHKREGIEKLFF
cdr3_nt: TGCGCCAGCAGCCACAAAAGGGAAGGAATCGAAAAACTGTTTTTT

j_call: TRBJ2-7
d_call: -
clone_size: -
v_call: TRBV7-9
cdr3_length: 15
cdr3_aa: CASSIQEGGVAEQYF
cdr3_nt: TGTGCCAGCAGCATCCAGGAAGGAGGGGTAGCCGAGCAGTACTTC

j_call: TRBJ2-5
d_call: -
clone_size: -
v_call: TRBV24-1
cdr3_length: 17
cdr3_aa: CATSDDEGQANWETQYF
cdr3_nt: TGTGCCACCAGTGATGACGAGGGCCAAGCAAACTGGGAGACCCAGTACTTC

j_call: TRBJ2-1
d_call: TRBD1
clone_size: -
v_call: TRBV6-2/TRBV6-3
cdr3_length: 16
cdr3_aa: CASSWPQGQGFNEQFF
cdr3_nt: TGTGCCAGCAGTTGGCCACAGGGACAGGGGTTCAATGAGCAGTTCTTC

j_call: TRBJ2-7
d_call: TRBD2
clone_size: -
v_call: TRBV10-2
cdr3_length: 16
cdr3_aa: CASSEGLGGPRNEQYF
cdr3_nt: TGCGCCAGCAGTGAGGGGTTGGGAGGGCCGAGAAACGAGCAGTACTTC

j_call: TRBJ2-2
d_call: -
clone_size: few
v_call: TRBV6-2/TRBV6-3
cdr3_length: 13
cdr3_aa: CASSYSLGGELFF
cdr3_nt: TGTGCCAGCAGTTACTCCCTTGGTGGGGAGCTGTTTTTT

j_call: TRBJ1-2
d_call: -
clone_size: -
v_call: TRBV6-5
cdr3_length: 14
cdr3_aa: CASSLGITTYGYTF
cdr3_nt: TGTGCCAGCTCTCTGGGAATAACTACCTATGGCTACACCTTC

j_call: TRBJ1-1
d_call: -
clone_size: -
v_call: TRBV19
cdr3_length: 15
cdr3_aa: CASSIDRGRVAEAFF
cdr3_nt: TGTGCCAGTAGTATAGATCGTGGCAGGGTGGCTGAAGCTTTCTTT

j_call: TRBJ2-5
d_call: -
clone_size: -
v_call: TRBV9
cdr3_length: 14
cdr3_aa: CASSPSPALRTQYF
cdr3_nt: TGTGCCAGCAGCCCCAGCCCCGCCTTAAGGACCCAGTACTTC

j_call: TRBJ1-2
d_call: TRBD1
clone_size: -
v_call: TRBV15
cdr3_length: 18
cdr3_aa: CATSREPGQGISNYGYTF
cdr3_nt: TGTGCCACCAGCAGAGAACCGGGACAGGGGATTAGTAACTATGGCTACACCTTC